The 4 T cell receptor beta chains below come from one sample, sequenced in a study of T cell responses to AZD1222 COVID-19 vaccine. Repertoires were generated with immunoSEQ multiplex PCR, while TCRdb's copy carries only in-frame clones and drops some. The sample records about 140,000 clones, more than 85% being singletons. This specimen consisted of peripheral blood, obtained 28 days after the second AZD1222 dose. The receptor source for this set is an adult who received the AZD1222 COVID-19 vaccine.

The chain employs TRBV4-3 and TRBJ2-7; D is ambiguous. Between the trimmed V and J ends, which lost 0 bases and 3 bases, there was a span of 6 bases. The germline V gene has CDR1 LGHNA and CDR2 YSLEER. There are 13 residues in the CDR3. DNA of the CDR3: TGCGCCAGCAGCCAAGATTTAATCTACGAGCAGTACTTC. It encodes CASSQDLIYEQYF.

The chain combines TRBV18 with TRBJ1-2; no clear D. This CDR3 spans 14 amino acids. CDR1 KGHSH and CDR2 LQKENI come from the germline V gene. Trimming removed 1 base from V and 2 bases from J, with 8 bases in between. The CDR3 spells CASSPRDTNYGYTF. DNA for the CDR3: TGTGCCAGCTCACCACGGGATACCAACTATGGCTACACCTTC.

This chain's CDR3 is CASSISDSGNTIYF. Here the CDR3 DNA reads TGTGCCAGTAGTATCTCTGACTCTGGAAACACCATATATTTT. J is TRBJ1-3 and V is TRBV19; no reliable D call. The V gene's germline CDR1 is LNHDA and CDR2 SQIVND (reference sequence). The V end was cut by 3 bases, the J end by 0 bases, with 6 bases between. The CDR3 covers 14 residues. Combining the CDR3 with reference TRBV19 and TRBJ1-3 gives the whole variable domain DGGITQSPKYLFRKEGQNVTLSCEQNLNHDAMYWYRQDPGQGLRLIYYSQIVNDFQKGDIAEGYSVSREKKESFPLTVTSAQKNPTAFYLCASSISDSGNTIYFGEGSWLTVV.

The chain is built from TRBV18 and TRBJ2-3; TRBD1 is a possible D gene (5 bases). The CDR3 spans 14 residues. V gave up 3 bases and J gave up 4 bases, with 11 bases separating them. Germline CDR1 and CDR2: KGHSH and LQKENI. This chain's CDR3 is CASSPGQGADTQYF. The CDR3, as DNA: TGTGCCAGCTCACCCGGGCAGGGCGCAGATACGCAGTATTTT. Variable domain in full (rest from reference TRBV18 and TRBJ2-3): NAGVMQNPRHLVRRRGQEARLRCSPMKGHSHVYWYRQLPEEGLKFMVYLQKENIIDESGMPKERFSAEFPKEGPSILRIQQVVRGDSAAYFCASSPGQGADTQYFGPGTRLTVL.